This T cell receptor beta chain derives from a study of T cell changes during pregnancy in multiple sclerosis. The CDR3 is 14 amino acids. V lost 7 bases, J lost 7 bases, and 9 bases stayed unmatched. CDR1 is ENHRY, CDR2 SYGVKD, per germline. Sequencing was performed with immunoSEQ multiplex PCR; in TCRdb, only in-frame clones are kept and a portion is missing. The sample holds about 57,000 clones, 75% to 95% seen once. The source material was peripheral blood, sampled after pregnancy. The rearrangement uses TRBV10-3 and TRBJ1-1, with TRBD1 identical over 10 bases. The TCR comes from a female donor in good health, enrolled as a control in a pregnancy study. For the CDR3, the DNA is TGTGCCATCAAGGGGACAGGGGAAGGTGGTGAAGCTTTCTTT. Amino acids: CAIKGTGEGGEAFF.